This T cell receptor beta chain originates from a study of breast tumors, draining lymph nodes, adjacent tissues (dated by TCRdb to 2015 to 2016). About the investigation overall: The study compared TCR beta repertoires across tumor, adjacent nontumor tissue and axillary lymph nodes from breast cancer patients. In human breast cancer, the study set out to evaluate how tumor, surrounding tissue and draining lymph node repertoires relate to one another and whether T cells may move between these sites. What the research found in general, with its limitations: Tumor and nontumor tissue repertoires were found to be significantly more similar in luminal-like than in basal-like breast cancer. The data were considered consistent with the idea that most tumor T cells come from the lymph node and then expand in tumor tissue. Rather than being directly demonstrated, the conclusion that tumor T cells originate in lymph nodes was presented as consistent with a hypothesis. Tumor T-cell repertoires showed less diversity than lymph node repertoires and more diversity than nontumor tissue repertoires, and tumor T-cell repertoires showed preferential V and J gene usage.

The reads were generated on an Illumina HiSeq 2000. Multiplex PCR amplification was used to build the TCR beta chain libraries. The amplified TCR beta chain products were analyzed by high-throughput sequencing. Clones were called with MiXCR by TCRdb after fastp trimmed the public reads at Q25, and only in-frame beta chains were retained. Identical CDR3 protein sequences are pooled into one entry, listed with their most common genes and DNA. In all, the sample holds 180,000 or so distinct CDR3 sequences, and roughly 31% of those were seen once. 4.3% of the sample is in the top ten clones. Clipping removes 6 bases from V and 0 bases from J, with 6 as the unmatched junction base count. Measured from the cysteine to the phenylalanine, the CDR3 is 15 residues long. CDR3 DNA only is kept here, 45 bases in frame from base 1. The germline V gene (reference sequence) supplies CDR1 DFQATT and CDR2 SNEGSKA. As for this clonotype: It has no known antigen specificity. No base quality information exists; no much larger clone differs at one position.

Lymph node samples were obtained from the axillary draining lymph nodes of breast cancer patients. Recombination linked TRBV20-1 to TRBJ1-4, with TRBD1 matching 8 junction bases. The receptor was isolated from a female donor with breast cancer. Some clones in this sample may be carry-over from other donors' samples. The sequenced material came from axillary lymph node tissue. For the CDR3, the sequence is CSARTGRTTNEKLFF. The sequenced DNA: TGCAGTGCCCGGACAGGGAGAACAACTAATGAAAAACTGTTTTTT.